The 21 T cell receptor beta chains below were found in one sample sequenced in a study of blood T cell repertoires in COVID-19. Generated by immunoSEQ multiplex PCR, the TCRdb table keeps only in-frame clones and is missing some. The data show around 200,000 clones, about 85% seen once. The specimen was peripheral blood. The receptors derive from a man younger than 40 with acute or convalescent COVID-19.

V usage is TRBV9 and J usage is TRBJ2-5; TRBD2 aligns across 10 bases. Trimming cost V 2 bases and J 5 bases; bases outside gene matches: 6. The CDR3 contains 15 residues. Germline-derived CDR1 and CDR2 are SGDLS and YYNGEE. Here the CDR3 reads CASSVSSGSQETQYF. The CDR3, as DNA: TGTGCCAGCAGCGTTTCTAGCGGGAGTCAGGAGACCCAGTACTTC.

V and J are TRBV2 and TRBJ2-5; TRBD2 matches at 10 bases. Germline-derived CDR1 and CDR2 are SNHLY and FYNNEI. The CDR3 extends over 15 amino acids. The ends lost 7 bases at V and 2 bases at J; junction bases unmatched: 7. The CDR3 protein is CASTQGLAVQETQYF. The CDR3 DNA reads TGTGCCAGCACCCAAGGACTAGCGGTACAAGAGACCCAGTACTTC.

Only a few counts were recorded for this clone. The chain couples TRBV27 to TRBJ2-3; no definite D call. The CDR3 sequence is 16 residues long. V lost 4 bases to trimming and J lost 0 bases, with 14 bases between them. Looked up from germline, CDR1 is MNHEY and CDR2 is SMNVEV (reference sequence). CDR3: CASSSPSSPSTDTQYF. For the CDR3, the DNA is TGTGCCAGCAGTTCCCCTTCGTCCCCTAGCACAGATACGCAGTATTTT.

The chain links TRBV15 to TRBJ1-1, with a tentative D call TRBD1 (5 bases). The CDR3 loop spans 14 amino acids. The V end lost 0 bases, the J end lost 11 bases, and 16 bases lay between the germline ends. CDR1 and CDR2 from the germline V gene are LNHNV and YYDKDF (reference sequence). This CDR3 reads CATSRDRGTLEAFF. CDR3 in DNA: TGTGCCACCAGCAGAGATCGGGGGACCCTGGAGGCTTTCTTT.

The chain employs TRBV12-5 and TRBJ1-1, with D uncertain. V lost 7 bases to trimming and J lost 2 bases, with 17 bases between them. This CDR3 has 15 amino acids. The germline V gene has CDR1 LGHNT and CDR2 FRNRAP. The CDR3 loop is CASAPRGQLNTEAFF. The CDR3 DNA follows: TGTGCTAGTGCCCCACGCGGCCAACTAAACACTGAAGCTTTCTTT. The full variable domain, rest sourced from reference TRBV12-5 and TRBJ1-1, is DARVTQTPRHKVTEMGQEVTMRCQPILGHNTVFWYRQTMMQGLELLAYFRNRAPLDDSGMPKDRFSAEMPDATLATLKIQPSEPRDSAVYFCASAPRGQLNTEAFFGQGTRLTVV.

The chain joins TRBV7-9 to TRBJ1-2; 7 nucleotides align to TRBD1. With 5 bases clipped from V and 2 bases from J, the junction kept 5 bases outside the gene matches. The CDR3 has 14 amino acids. CDR1 and CDR2 (germline): SEHNR, FQNEAQ (reference sequence). DNA for the CDR3: TGTGCCAGCAGCATTGCAGGGGGGAACTATGGCTACACCTTC. Its translation: CASSIAGGNYGYTF.

The chain employs TRBV10-1 and TRBJ2-6; D gene unclear. Germline V gene sequence: CDR1 WNHNN, CDR2 SYGVQD (reference sequence). The CDR3 loop spans 15 amino acids. Trimming removed 6 bases from V and 0 bases from J, with 9 bases in between. The CDR3 spells CASSPRSSGANVLTF. As DNA, the CDR3 is TGCGCCAGCAGCCCGAGGAGCTCTGGGGCCAACGTCCTGACTTTC.

The chain uses TRBV28 and TRBJ1-6, with TRBD1 matching over 7 bases. The V gene end was trimmed by 2 bases and the J gene end by 9 bases; junction bases not matched to a gene: 4. CDR3 length: 14 amino acids. The germline V gene encodes CDR1 MDHEN and CDR2 SYDVKM. The CDR3 nucleotides read TGTGCCAGCAGTTTAATAGGGGGCGGTTCACCCCTCCACTTT. Translation: CASSLIGGGSPLHF.

V gene TRBV18 combines with J gene TRBJ2-1; 9 nucleotides agree with TRBD2. The CDR3 has 15 amino acids. V shed 5 bases and J 5 bases; nucleotides not matched to a gene: 7. Germline V lookup: CDR1 KGHSH, CDR2 LQKENI. The CDR3, as DNA: TGTGCCAGCTCAATTACTAGCGGGCAGAACAATGAGCAGTTCTTC. This encodes CASSITSGQNNEQFF.

The chain recombines TRBV5-1 with TRBJ2-5; 8 bases agree with TRBD1. The CDR3 contains 14 residues. The germline V gene encodes CDR1 SGHRS and CDR2 YFSETQ. With 3 bases clipped from V and 4 bases from J, the junction kept 5 bases outside the gene matches. The CDR3 loop reads CASSSSGTGETQYF. CDR3 nucleotides: TGCGCCAGCAGCTCATCCGGGACAGGAGAGACCCAGTACTTC. The full variable domain, in which reference TRBV5-1 and TRBJ2-5 provide the parts outside the CDR3, is KAGVTQTPRYLIKTRGQQVTLSCSPISGHRSVSWYQQTPGQGLQFLFEYFSETQRNKGNFPGRFSGRQFSNSRSEMNVSTLELGDSALYLCASSSSGTGETQYFGPGTRLLVL.

This clone is a singleton in its sample. The chain recombines TRBV5-1 with TRBJ2-7; D may be TRBD2 (6 bases). The CDR3 extends over 11 amino acids. Trimming took 7 bases from V and 13 from J, leaving 18 bases between them. CDR1 SGHRS and CDR2 YFSETQ come from the germline V gene. CDR3 bases: TGCGCCAGCGTAGGGGCTAGCGAGACTTACTTC. It translates to CASVGASETYF.

Comments on this clone: Within the sample, other DNA sequences also encode this same CDR3. This sequence joins TRBV10-1 and TRBJ1-2; TRBD1 matches 7 bases. CDR3 size: 13 residues. The junction had 3 bases not matched to a gene; V was cut back by 0 bases and J by 8 bases. Germline V lookup: CDR1 WNHNN, CDR2 SYGVQD (reference sequence). Here the CDR3 DNA reads TGCGCCAGCAGTGAGTCGACAGGGAAAGGCTACACCTTC. Protein product: CASSESTGKGYTF.

This clone came up a few times. Other DNA sequences in this specimen translate into the identical CDR3. The chain employs TRBV3-1 (or the pseudogene TRBV3-2) and TRBJ2-5; D might be TRBD1 (6 bases). Germline V gives CDR1 LGHDT, CDR2 YNNKEL (reference sequence). The CDR3 is 12 residues long. V gave up 3 bases and J gave up 4 bases, with 6 bases separating them. CDR3 loop: CASSHRGETQYF. Here the CDR3 DNA reads TGTGCCAGCAGCCACAGGGGAGAGACCCAGTACTTC.

This clone has at least ten counts. CDR3 in DNA: TGTGCCAGCAGAAGGGGGACACCTATGAACACTGAAGCTTTCTTT. It encodes CASRRGTPMNTEAFF. The rearrangement joins TRBV27 to TRBJ1-1; D may be TRBD1 (6 bases). Per the germline V gene, CDR1 is MNHEY and CDR2 is SMNVEV (reference sequence). V dropped 6 bases and J dropped 0 bases, with 14 bases sitting between them. This CDR3 contains 15 residues.

V is TRBV13 and J is TRBJ2-5, with 8 bases that match TRBD2. Germline V gives CDR1 PRHDT, CDR2 FYEKMQ (reference sequence). J lost 5 bases, V lost 2 bases, and 4 bases had no gene match. The CDR3 consists of 14 residues. This CDR3 reads CASSLRAGEETQYF. CDR3 DNA sequence: TGTGCCAGCAGCTTAAGAGCGGGGGAGGAGACCCAGTACTTC.

The V gene is TRBV12-5, the J gene TRBJ1-5, with 9 bases identical to TRBD1. V lost 4 bases and J lost 2; bases outside the gene matches: 12. The CDR3 covers 18 residues. Germline V gene sequence: CDR1 LGHNT, CDR2 FRNRAP. This CDR3 is CASGSPPGQGGGNQPQHF. CDR3 nucleotides: TGTGCTAGTGGTTCGCCCCCGGGACAGGGCGGTGGCAATCAGCCCCAGCATTTT.

The chain joins TRBV1 to TRBJ1-4; TRBD1 was called by the table and not checked on the DNA. TRBV1 is an annotated pseudogene. The CDR3 is 15 residues long. The DNA for the CDR3 is TGCACCAGCAGCCAAGAATGGGCAGGTAATGAAAAACTGTTTTTT. Its protein is CTSSQEWAGNEKLFF.

The chain carries TRBV19 and TRBJ2-7; possibly TRBD1 for D (5 bases). The CDR3 totals 16 residues. The V end lost 7 bases, the J end lost 7 bases, and 26 bases lay between the germline ends. Germline assignment: CDR1 LNHDA and CDR2 SQIVND (reference sequence). The CDR3 protein is CASKIRAETSMGEQYF. The DNA of the CDR3 is TGTGCCAGTAAAATCAGGGCGGAAACCTCCATGGGAGAGCAGTACTTC.

The V call is TRBV7-9, the J call TRBJ2-6; the D gene is possibly TRBD2 (5 bases). The CDR3 is made up of 17 amino acids. The germline gives CDR1 SEHNR, CDR2 FQNEAQ (reference sequence). Trimming stripped 1 base from V and 0 bases from J, with 10 bases between. The CDR3 DNA follows: TGTGCCAGCAGCTTAGGGACTTCGAACTCTGGGGCCAACGTCCTGACTTTC. The encoded protein is CASSLGTSNSGANVLTF.

J is TRBJ2-3 and V is TRBV9, with 12 bases lining up with TRBD2. V lost 0 bases to trimming and J lost 3 bases; unmatched junction nucleotides: 8. Germline V gene data show CDR1 as SGDLS and CDR2 as YYNGEE. This CDR3 is 18 amino acids long. The CDR3 is CASSVALPSGRATDTQYF. Written as DNA, the CDR3 is TGTGCCAGCAGCGTAGCCCTTCCTAGCGGGAGGGCGACAGATACGCAGTATTTT.

The V call is TRBV7-8, the J call TRBJ2-5, with 8 bases matching TRBD1. J gave up 5 bases and V 5 bases, and 7 bases lay outside the gene matches. Germline V gene sequence: CDR1 SGHVS, CDR2 FQNEAQ. The CDR3 is 14 residues long. The CDR3 reads CASSPRTGRETQYF. The CDR3 nucleotides are TGTGCCAGCAGCCCCCGGACAGGGCGGGAGACCCAGTACTTC.